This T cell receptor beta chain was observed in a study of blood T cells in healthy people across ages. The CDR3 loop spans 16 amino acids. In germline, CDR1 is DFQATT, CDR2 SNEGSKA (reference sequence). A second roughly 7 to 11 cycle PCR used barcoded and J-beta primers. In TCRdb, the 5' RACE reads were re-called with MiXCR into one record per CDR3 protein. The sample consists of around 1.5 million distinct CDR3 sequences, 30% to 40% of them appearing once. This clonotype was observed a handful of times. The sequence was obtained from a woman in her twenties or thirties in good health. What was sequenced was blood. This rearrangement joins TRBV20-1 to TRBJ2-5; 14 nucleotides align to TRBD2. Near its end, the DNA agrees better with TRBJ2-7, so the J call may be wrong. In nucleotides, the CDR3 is TGCAGTGCCAACCCAGGGACTAGCGGGAGCGGGTACGAGCAGTACTTC. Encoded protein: CSANPGTSGSGYEQYF.